This T cell receptor beta chain was sequenced for a study of CD4 and CD8 cells across lung adenocarcinoma regions listed by TCRdb under 2018. Broadly, across the study: To look at intratumor heterogeneity in the T cell receptor repertoire, the study compared tumor centers against tumor margins.

The receptor library was made with PCR. Sequencing instrument: HiSeq X Ten. TCRdb cleaned the public reads at Q25 with fastp, built clones with MiXCR and kept in-frame beta chains. Rows matching on CDR3 protein sequence are summarized as one entry with the most common DNA and genes. This sample has about 9,000 distinct CDR3 sequences in its table, and 40% to 50% of those were observed once. The leading ten clones occupy around 16% of the sample. Patients with localized lung adenocarcinoma, a subtype of non-small cell lung cancer, were used as donors. The samples were taken from the margins of localized lung adenocarcinomas. CD4+ T cells from tumor tissue were profiled separately from CD8+ T cells for TCR repertoire analysis. The germline V gene encodes CDR1 MNHEY and CDR2 SMNVEV (reference sequence). The CDR3 spans 15 residues, from the cysteine through the phenylalanine. This entry keeps only the CDR3 DNA: 45 bases, framed from base 1.

This clonotype has a single count. Its target antigen remains unknown. The record has no base qualities; no much larger clone is one base away. On its own, one read is weak support. The receptor chain draws on TRBV27 and TRBJ2-3, with the D gene call left open. TRBJ2-7 explains the end of the DNA better; the J call may be wrong. The clonotype comes from a female donor with lung adenocarcinoma. The CD4 and CD8 labels of this study may be unreliable. The specimen sequenced was CD4+ T cells from the margin of a lung tumor. The meaning of the sample's cell subset or site label: tumor margin region. In nucleotide form, the sequence is TGTGCCAGCAGTTTACGTCCGGGTGTAGAGTACGAGCAGTACTTC. Its protein is CASSLRPGVEYEQYF.